The rows below give T cell receptor beta chains drawn from one sample of a study of T cell responses to AZD1222 COVID-19 vaccine. Here immunoSEQ multiplex PCR was the method, and the copy in TCRdb shows in-frame clones only, minus some. This sample has some 120,000 clones, with approximately 90% found just once. Sequencing used peripheral blood, obtained 28 days after the second AZD1222 dose. The source is an adult who received the AZD1222 COVID-19 vaccine. The CDR3 runs from the conserved cysteine through the conserved F or W. D genes are given only for firm matches. Some rows have no size entry. The others give once, few or many, or a class for an expanded clone.

CDR3aa,CDR3nt,v_gene,len,j_gene,d_gene,abundance
CASSLGLATKNEQFF,TGTGCCAGCAGCTTAGGACTAGCAACGAAGAATGAGCAGTTCTTC,TRBV7-2,15,TRBJ2-1,TRBD2,NA
CASRAKDSINYGYTF,TGTGCCAGCAGGGCTAAAGACAGCATTAACTATGGCTACACCTTC,TRBV6-4,15,TRBJ1-2,NA,NA
CASSRPAQRRETQYF,TGTGCCAGCTCACGCCCAGCCCAACGGCGCGAGACCCAGTACTTC,TRBV18,15,TRBJ2-5,NA,NA
CASSPWLAGELFF,TGTGCCAGTAGCCCCTGGTTGGCCGGGGAGCTGTTTTTT,TRBV19,13,TRBJ2-2,NA,NA
CASSTMTVYGTPGGTNEKLFF,TGTGCCAGCTCAACCATGACGGTATACGGTACCCCCGGGGGAACTAATGAAAAACTGTTTTTT,TRBV18,21,TRBJ1-4,NA,NA
CASSSTGHHNQPQHF,TGCGCCAGCAGCTCGACAGGGCACCACAATCAGCCCCAGCATTTT,TRBV5-1,15,TRBJ1-5,TRBD1,NA
CASRSGVRNEQYF,TGTGCCAGCAGGTCAGGGGTCCGGAACGAGCAGTACTTC,TRBV28,13,TRBJ2-7,NA,once
CASSLIGEQETQYF,TGTGCCAGCAGCTTGATCGGAGAACAAGAGACCCAGTACTTC,TRBV7-9,14,TRBJ2-5,NA,NA
CASSFSRGNSGNTIYF,TGTGCCAGCAGCTTCTCCAGGGGAAACTCTGGAAACACCATATATTTT,TRBV11-2,16,TRBJ1-3,NA,NA
CASSQAVGQFLGQWNGYTF,TGCGCCAGCAGCCAAGCCGTGGGGCAATTTTTAGGCCAGTGGAATGGCTACACCTTC,TRBV4-1,19,TRBJ1-2,NA,NA
CASSLMGEYGYTF,TGTGCCAGCAGCTTGATGGGGGAATATGGCTACACCTTC,TRBV5-4,13,TRBJ1-2,NA,NA
CASSVESGGNTIYF,TGTGCCAGCAGCGTAGAGTCAGGGGGAAACACCATATATTTT,TRBV9,14,TRBJ1-3,NA,NA
CASSLQGGTEAFF,TGTGCCAGCAGTTTGCAGGGGGGGACTGAAGCTTTCTTT,TRBV6-5,13,TRBJ1-1,TRBD1,NA
CATSGGWENEKLFF,TGTGCCACCAGTGGAGGGTGGGAAAATGAAAAACTGTTTTTT,TRBV24-1,14,TRBJ1-4,NA,NA
CASRGHNSYEQYF,TGTGCCAGCAGGGGACATAACTCCTACGAGCAGTACTTC,TRBV6-5,13,TRBJ2-7,NA,NA
CASSFHEGGSYNEQFF,TGTGCCAGCAGTTTCCACGAGGGCGGTTCCTACAATGAGCAGTTCTTC,TRBV28,16,TRBJ2-1,NA,NA
CASRSGSTNEKLFF,TGCGCCAGCAGGAGCGGGTCAACTAATGAAAAACTGTTTTTT,TRBV5-1,14,TRBJ1-4,NA,NA
CASSASGRETQYF,TGTGCCAGCAGCGCCAGCGGGCGAGAGACCCAGTACTTC,TRBV13,13,TRBJ2-5,NA,NA
CASSPSRQNLNTGELFF,TGTGCCAGCAGCCCATCTAGACAAAACCTGAACACCGGGGAGCTGTTTTTT,TRBV7-9,17,TRBJ2-2,NA,few
CSVAGPVAGGLAAPYEQYF,TGCAGCGTTGCGGGGCCGGTTGCAGGGGGGCTAGCGGCCCCCTACGAGCAGTACTTC,TRBV29-1,19,TRBJ2-7,NA,NA
CASSFGAGRTEAFF,TGCGCCAGCAGCTTTGGGGCAGGGCGCACTGAAGCTTTCTTT,TRBV5-1,14,TRBJ1-1,NA,NA
CASSADRAKNIQYF,TGTGCCAGCAGTGCCGACAGGGCCAAAAACATTCAGTACTTC,TRBV2,14,TRBJ2-4,NA,NA
CASSVGRGNYNEQFF,TGTGCCAGCAGCGTAGGACGCGGAAACTACAATGAGCAGTTCTTC,TRBV9,15,TRBJ2-1,NA,NA
CASSQRPGQHEAFF,TGTGCCAGCTCGCAGAGACCGGGACAGCATGAAGCTTTCTTT,TRBV18,14,TRBJ1-1,TRBD1,once
CASSLFIGTGANVLTF,TGTGCCAGCAGTTTGTTTATCGGGACCGGGGCCAACGTCCTGACTTTC,TRBV28,16,TRBJ2-6,NA,NA
CSASSGSGTEAFF,TGCAGTGCTAGTTCGGGCAGCGGGACCGAAGCTTTCTTT,TRBV20-1,13,TRBJ1-1,NA,NA
CASSPSRDPLYGYTF,TGCGCCAGCAGCCCGTCCCGGGACCCCCTCTATGGCTACACCTTC,TRBV4-1,15,TRBJ1-2,NA,NA
CASSPPGPFFQETQYF,TGCGCCAGCAGCCCACCGGGACCCTTCTTTCAAGAGACCCAGTACTTC,TRBV5-1,16,TRBJ2-5,NA,NA
CASSQDHTGTSETQYF,TGTGCCAGCAGCCAAGATCACACAGGGACATCGGAGACCCAGTACTTC,TRBV3-1/TRBV3-2,16,TRBJ2-5,NA,NA
CASSLALRTGAYGYTF,TGTGCCAGCAGCTTAGCGCTTAGGACAGGGGCCTATGGCTACACCTTC,TRBV7-9,16,TRBJ1-2,TRBD1,NA
CASSAPSYNEQFF,TGTGCCAGCAGTGCCCCCTCCTACAATGAGCAGTTCTTC,TRBV27,13,TRBJ2-1,NA,NA
CASQNRDSHYNEQFF,TGTGCCAGTCAAAACCGAGACAGCCATTACAATGAGCAGTTCTTC,TRBV19,15,TRBJ2-1,NA,once
CASSTQGWQYF,TGTGCCAGCAGTACCCAGGGATGGCAGTACTTC,TRBV14,11,TRBJ2-7,NA,NA
CASRAQGVSNYGYTF,TGTGCCAGTAGGGCGCAGGGGGTTTCGAACTATGGCTACACCTTC,TRBV19,15,TRBJ1-2,TRBD1,NA
CASSSIDRDARTGELFF,TGTGCCAGCAGCTCCATCGACAGGGATGCGCGCACCGGGGAGCTGTTTTTT,TRBV7-9,17,TRBJ2-2,TRBD1,NA
CASSQYRDRGFDDGYTF,TGTGCCAGCAGCCAATACCGGGACAGGGGATTTGATGATGGCTACACCTTC,TRBV3-1/TRBV3-2,17,TRBJ1-2,TRBD1,NA
CASSLVPGGRTDTQYF,TGTGCCAGCAGCTTAGTACCGGGGGGGCGCACAGATACGCAGTATTTT,TRBV11-2,16,TRBJ2-3,TRBD2,NA
CASSSSRTAPYEQYF,TGTGCCAGTAGTTCAAGCCGGACAGCGCCCTACGAGCAGTACTTC,TRBV19,15,TRBJ2-7,NA,NA
CASSNTGLSYEQYF,TGTGCCAGCAGTAACACGGGGCTCTCCTACGAGCAGTACTTC,TRBV6-5,14,TRBJ2-7,NA,NA
CASSSPSGQGASPLHF,TGTGCCAGCAGTTCACCCTCGGGCCAGGGGGCTTCACCCCTCCACTTT,TRBV28,16,TRBJ1-6,TRBD1,NA
CASSERQGITGNTIYF,TGTGCCAGCAGTGAACGGCAGGGGATAACTGGAAACACCATATATTTT,TRBV2,16,TRBJ1-3,NA,NA
CASADSLYYEQYF,TGTGCCAGCGCGGACAGTCTCTATTACGAGCAGTACTTC,TRBV19,13,TRBJ2-7,NA,NA
CASGEDSSYNSPLHF,TGTGCCAGCGGTGAGGACTCCTCCTATAATTCACCCCTCCACTTT,TRBV6-1,15,TRBJ1-6,NA,NA
CASSYSTSGNYEQYF,TGTGCCAGCAGTTACTCGACTAGCGGGAACTACGAGCAGTACTTC,TRBV6-5,15,TRBJ2-7,TRBD2,NA
CASSQDVPVGGYTF,TGTGCCAGCAGCCAAGATGTCCCAGTTGGGGGCTACACCTTC,TRBV3-1/TRBV3-2,14,TRBJ1-2,NA,NA
CASSLAGTGGYTEAFF,TGTGCCAGCAGCTTAGCTGGGACAGGGGGATATACTGAAGCTTTCTTT,TRBV7-8,16,TRBJ1-1,TRBD1,NA
CASSPEVFREKETQYF,TGTGCCAGCAGCCCCGAAGTATTTCGGGAAAAAGAGACCCAGTACTTC,TRBV28,16,TRBJ2-5,NA,NA
CASSPGRSYGYTF,TGTGCCAGCAGCCCAGGACGGTCCTATGGCTACACCTTC,TRBV7-8,13,TRBJ1-2,NA,NA